This T cell receptor (beta chain) emerged from a study of T cell responses to AZD1222 COVID-19 vaccine. Germline-derived CDR1 and CDR2 are SGHDT and YYEEEE. CDR3 length: 16 amino acids. J was trimmed by 4 bases and V by 0 bases; bases with no gene match: 7. The protocol was immunoSEQ multiplex PCR, while the TCRdb copy is restricted to in-frame clones and leaves out a portion. The table shows tens of thousands of clones, with around 84% occurring only once. The specimen comprised peripheral blood, sampled 28 days after the second AZD1222 dose. V usage is TRBV5-6 and J usage is TRBJ1-5; TRBD1 aligns across 7 bases. The sequence came from an adult who received the AZD1222 COVID-19 vaccine. CDR3 sequence reads: CASSLGLGTENQPQHF. DNA of the CDR3: TGTGCCAGCAGCTTGGGACTAGGGACAGAAAATCAGCCCCAGCATTTT.